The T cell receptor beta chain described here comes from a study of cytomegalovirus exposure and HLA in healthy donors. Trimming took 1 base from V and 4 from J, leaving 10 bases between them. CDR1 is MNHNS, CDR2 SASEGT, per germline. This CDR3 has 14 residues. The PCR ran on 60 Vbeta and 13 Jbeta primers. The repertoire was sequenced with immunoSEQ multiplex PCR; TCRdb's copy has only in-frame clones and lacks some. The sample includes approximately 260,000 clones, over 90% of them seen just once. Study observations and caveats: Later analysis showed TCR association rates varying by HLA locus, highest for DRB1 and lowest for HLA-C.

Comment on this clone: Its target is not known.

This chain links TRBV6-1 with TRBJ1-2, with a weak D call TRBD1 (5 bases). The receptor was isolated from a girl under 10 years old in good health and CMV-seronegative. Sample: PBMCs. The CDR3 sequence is CASSEVGTFYGYTF. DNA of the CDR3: TGTGCCAGCAGTGAAGTAGGGACTTTCTATGGCTACACCTTC.